The rows below give T cell receptor beta chains drawn from one sample of a study of T cells in Graves' hyperthyroidism and ophthalmopathy. MiXCR, applied by TCRdb to the multiplex PCR reads, yields one record per CDR3 protein. The data contain about 340,000 distinct CDR3 sequences, 18% of them singletons. The specimen sequenced was blood. The origin of the receptors is a woman in her forties or fifties with Graves' hyperthyroidism. CDR3s include the opening cysteine and the closing phenylalanine or tryptophan. Fields, in order: J gene, clone size, V gene, CDR3 protein. Size values are once, few and many counts, or a class for expanded clones, and some rows have none.

TRBJ1-1,many,TRBV3-1,CASSPGVDTEAFF
TRBJ2-3,few,TRBV7-9,CAILRGDTQYF
TRBJ1-2,many,TRBV6-1,CASRRGQGTYGYTF
TRBJ2-5,few,TRBV13,CASSDRGVREETQYF
TRBJ1-6,few,TRBV18,CASSPHAPRESFGSPLHF
TRBJ1-6,NA,TRBV9,CASSTGQDNSPLHF
TRBJ2-7,NA,TRBV7-9,CASSPPTPPGSEQYF
TRBJ2-5,once,TRBV7-2,CATRTSGGAGETQYF
TRBJ1-1,many,TRBV6-1,CASRRDTNTEAFF
TRBJ2-2,many,TRBV30,CAWSVSGAVGELFF
TRBJ1-1,NA,TRBV18,CASSPLDRGNTEAFF
TRBJ2-7,many,TRBV10-3,CATKRDSTEGEQYF
TRBJ1-1,many,TRBV20-1,CSARKYEGNTEAFF
TRBJ1-1,few,TRBV5-4,CASSSGRNTEAFF
TRBJ1-3,NA,TRBV2,CASRAVKGTGNTIYF
TRBJ2-7,many,TRBV30,CAWSKGAYEQYF
TRBJ2-6,many,TRBV11-1,CASSSRANVLTF
TRBJ2-5,few,TRBV5-1,CASTLRLAGEETQYF
TRBJ2-7,many,TRBV20-1,CSARGTLLHSYEQYF
TRBJ2-5,NA,TRBV11-2,CASSSGFGETQYF
TRBJ1-1,many,TRBV5-1,CASRWGNTEAFF
TRBJ1-2,NA,TRBV10-3,CAIRQGEWGYTF
TRBJ1-2,NA,TRBV19,CGTTGTANYGYTF
TRBJ2-1,NA,TRBV7-9,CASSRGGTRIDEQFF
TRBJ2-3,NA,TRBV5-4,CASNVAGGTDTQYF
TRBJ2-5,many,TRBV3-1,CASSQVSGRETQYF
TRBJ2-1,many,TRBV19,CASSSLGAVSYNEQFF
TRBJ2-1,NA,TRBV7-8,CASSLGLGTGWENEQFF
TRBJ2-3,many,TRBV29-1,CSVEKFGVEGDTQYF
TRBJ1-3,NA,TRBV27,CASSQSDLGGNTIYF
TRBJ2-3,NA,TRBV11-2,CASLQGQETQYF
TRBJ2-3,many,TRBV20-1,CSANEREGADTQYF
TRBJ2-5,NA,TRBV10-3,CAISASQETQYF
TRBJ2-1,many,TRBV20-1,CSARDFSGGYNEQFF
TRBJ2-1,many,TRBV27,CASSRTGYNEQFF
TRBJ1-2,few,TRBV5-6,CASSLFQENYGYTF
TRBJ1-1,many,TRBV3-1,CASSHEAGATEAFF
TRBJ1-1,many,TRBV18,CASSRQDGNTEAFF
TRBJ2-5,few,TRBV9,CASSARTSGVPQETQYF
TRBJ1-4,few,TRBV7-9,CASSADPRALEANEKLFF
TRBJ2-2,few,TRBV30,CAWSAAEPGELFF
TRBJ2-1,many,TRBV24-1,CATSDWDGSSYNEQFF
TRBJ2-3,few,TRBV20-1,CSARRSGVADTQYF
TRBJ2-5,NA,TRBV20-1,CSMLAAQETQYF
TRBJ2-3,many,TRBV18,CASSPLEAGTSTDTQYF
TRBJ1-2,many,TRBV13,CASTTRNIPYGYTF